The 20 T cell receptor beta chains reported below all come from one sample, sequenced in a study of human T cells and chemical hapten exposure. TCRdb called the RACE reads again in MiXCR, with one record for every CDR3 protein. The sample lists tens of thousands of distinct CDR3 sequences, 8.5% occurring once. This sample's time point: patch test 2, 6 weeks after DPC sensitization. This sample's treatment: therapeutic diphenylcyclopropenone sensitization with weekly scalp DPC. The starting material was whole blood, obtained in connection with sensitization to the hapten diphenylcyclopropenone (DPC). The receptors were gathered from a woman in her forties or fifties with alopecia areata. Some clones in this sample may be carry-over from other donors' samples.

This clonotype was counted only a few times. The chain is built from TRBV14 and TRBJ2-3, with 7 bases matching TRBD2. The germline CDR1 and CDR2 sequences are SGHDN and FVKESK. CDR3 length equals 14 residues. V lost 4 bases and J lost 4; bases outside the gene matches: 5. CDR3 sequence: CASSPRLASDTQYF. The CDR3 bases are TGTGCCAGCAGCCCTCGACTAGCTTCAGATACGCAGTATTTT.

Only a few counts were recorded for this clonotype. V gene TRBV20-1 combines with J gene TRBJ2-7; 12 bases match TRBD1. V trimming: 0 bases; J trimming: 5 bases; junction bases outside the gene matches: 8. Germline-derived CDR1 and CDR2 are DFQATT and SNEGSKA (reference sequence). The CDR3 extends over 16 amino acids. The CDR3 DNA reads as TGCAGTGCTAGAGATTGGGCCGGGACAGGGGGCAACGAGCAGTACTTC. As protein: CSARDWAGTGGNEQYF.

This sequence joins TRBV12-3 or TRBV12-4 and TRBJ2-7; D tentatively reads TRBD1 or TRBD2 (6 bases each). There are 13 residues in the CDR3. V gave up 2 bases and J gave up 5 bases, with 10 bases separating them. The CDR3 loop reads CASSLTGAHEQYF. The CDR3 nucleotides are TGTGCCAGCAGTTTAACGGGGGCCCACGAGCAGTACTTC.

This clonotype was seen a handful of times. The V and J genes are TRBV29-1 and TRBJ2-4; D is possibly TRBD2 (6 bases). V lost 4 bases, J lost 0 bases, and 13 bases lay in between. Looked up from germline, CDR1 is SQVTM and CDR2 is ANQGSEA. There are 15 residues in the CDR3. CDR3: CSVGGGEVAKNIQYF. The CDR3 nucleotides read TGCAGCGTTGGGGGAGGAGAGGTAGCCAAAAACATTCAGTACTTC.

The genes are TRBV20-1 and TRBJ2-7, with 8 positions matching TRBD2. J was trimmed by 1 base and V by 6 bases; bases with no gene match: 8. The CDR3 spans 14 residues. Looked up from germline, CDR1 is DFQATT and CDR2 is SNEGSKA (reference sequence). The CDR3 loop reads CSAYGGGASYEQYF. Here the CDR3 DNA reads TGCAGTGCCTACGGGGGGGGCGCATCCTACGAGCAGTACTTC.

Only a few counts were recorded for this clonotype. The J gene is TRBJ2-7, the V gene TRBV4-2; 9 bases align to TRBD1. The CDR3 has 15 residues. Trimming took 3 bases from V and 0 from J; bases not matched to a gene: 3. Germline CDR1 LGHNA, CDR2 YNFKEQ. CDR3 loop: CASSQEDRGSYEQYF. In DNA form, the CDR3 reads TGTGCCAGCAGCCAGGAGGACAGGGGCTCCTACGAGCAGTACTTC.

J is TRBJ2-3 and V is TRBV28; TRBD2 matches at 8 bases. The CDR3 is made up of 15 amino acids. In germline, CDR1 is MDHEN, CDR2 SYDVKM. V lost 3 bases to trimming and J lost 5 bases; unmatched junction nucleotides: 7. CDR3 amino acids: CASSFEREWGDTQYF. The CDR3 nucleotides read TGTGCCAGCAGTTTTGAGCGGGAGTGGGGAGATACGCAGTATTTT. Using reference TRBV28 and TRBJ2-3 for the parts outside the CDR3, the full variable domain is DVKVTQSSRYLVKRTGEKVFLECVQDMDHENMFWYRQDPGLGLRLIYFSYDVKMKEKGDIPEGYSVSREKKERFSLILESASTNQTSMYLCASSFEREWGDTQYFGPGTRLTVL.

This clonotype was recorded many times. This chain joins TRBV12-3 or TRBV12-4 and TRBJ2-5; D may be TRBD1 or TRBD2 (5 bases each). Trimming cost V 3 bases and J 5 bases, with 10 bases left between them. The CDR3 extends over 13 amino acids. The DNA for the CDR3 is TGTGCCAGCAGTTTTGGGGGTCCGGAGACCCAGTACTTC. This sequence encodes CASSFGGPETQYF.

J is TRBJ1-5 and V is TRBV11-2; 10 bases map to TRBD1. CDR1 is SGHAT, CDR2 FQNNGV, per germline. V lost 8 bases to trimming and J lost 4 bases; unmatched junction nucleotides: 2. This CDR3 is 13 amino acids long. In DNA form, the CDR3 reads TGTGCCAGCGGGACAGGGGCAAATCAGCCCCAGCATTTT. Protein product: CASGTGANQPQHF. Variable domain in full (rest from reference TRBV11-2 and TRBJ1-5): EAGVAQSPRYKIIEKRQSVAFWCNPISGHATLYWYQQILGQGPKLLIQFQNNGVVDDSQLPKDRFSAERLKGVDSTLKIQPAKLEDSAVYLCASGTGANQPQHFGDGTRLSIL.

This clonotype was counted only a few times. This rearrangement joins TRBV2 to TRBJ1-2, with 8 positions matching TRBD1. The germline CDR1 and CDR2 sequences are SNHLY and FYNNEI. J gave up 2 bases and V 4 bases, and 12 bases lay outside the gene matches. The CDR3 covers 17 residues. The CDR3 sequence: CASSAMPGGEGNYGYTF. The CDR3 DNA is TGTGCCAGCAGTGCGATGCCAGGGGGCGAGGGGAACTATGGCTACACCTTC. The variable domain in full, with the rest retrieved from reference TRBV2 and TRBJ1-2, is EPEVTQTPSHQVTQMGQEVILRCVPISNHLYFYWYRQILGQKVEFLVSFYNNEISEKSEIFDDQFSVERPDGSNFTLKIRSTKLEDSAMYFCASSAMPGGEGNYGYTFGSGTRLTVV.

This clonotype was found a few times. This chain links TRBV12-3 or TRBV12-4 with TRBJ1-5; D may be TRBD1 (6 bases). Between the trimmed V and J ends, which lost 2 bases and 7 bases, there was a span of 18 bases. The CDR3 runs 16 residues. The CDR3 loop is CASSLKLGQRFQPQHF. CDR3 coding DNA: TGTGCCAGCAGTTTAAAATTAGGACAGAGATTCCAGCCCCAGCATTTT.

This chain joins TRBV29-1 and TRBJ2-7; D assignment may be TRBD1 or TRBD2 (5 bases each). Trimming left V 1 base short and J 5 bases short, with 12 bases between. From germline, CDR1 is SQVTM and CDR2 ANQGSEA. The CDR3 is made up of 13 amino acids. CDR3 nucleotides: TGCAGCGTTGAAGTCCGCCCGGGACACGAGCAGTACTTC. It specifies CSVEVRPGHEQYF.

This clonotype occurred many times. This chain joins TRBV11-2 and TRBJ1-2, with D maybe TRBD1 (6 bases). Trimming removed 5 bases at V and 5 bases at J, with 18 bases between. The CDR3 totals 15 residues. CDR1 and CDR2 from the germline V gene are SGHAT and FQNNGV. The CDR3, as DNA: TGTGCCAGCAGCCCCGGAGCGGGGGGCCAATATGGCTACACCTTC. It encodes CASSPGAGGQYGYTF.

This chain uses TRBV7-9 with TRBJ1-6, with D maybe TRBD1 (5 bases). The V gene lost 0 bases and the J gene lost 5 bases, with 17 bases spanning the gap. Germline V gives CDR1 SEHNR, CDR2 FQNEAQ (reference sequence). CDR3 size: 18 residues. CDR3 region: CASSLAYGRQSHNSPLHF. The CDR3 DNA reads TGTGCCAGCAGCTTAGCGTATGGGAGACAGAGCCATAATTCACCCCTCCACTTT.

This clonotype was observed a handful of times. The chain recombines TRBV5-6 with TRBJ2-1, with 12 nucleotides matching TRBD2. Germline CDR1 reads SGHDT; CDR2 reads YYEEEE. V lost 9 bases, J lost 6 bases, and 7 bases stayed unmatched. The CDR3 contains 14 residues. CDR3: CATWTSGIVNEQFF. The DNA of the CDR3 is TGTGCCACCTGGACTAGCGGGATTGTCAATGAGCAGTTCTTC.

This clonotype was recorded at least ten times. The chain employs TRBV20-1 and TRBJ1-1; no firm D call. V lost 6 bases, J lost 0 bases, and 14 bases lay in between. Germline V gives CDR1 DFQATT, CDR2 SNEGSKA (reference sequence). There are 14 residues in the CDR3. The CDR3 coding sequence is TGCAGTGCCCGGACGGAGGGCATGAACACTGAAGCTTTCTTT. Translated, it gives CSARTEGMNTEAFF.

This clonotype has a handful of counts. J is TRBJ1-3 and V is TRBV3-1, with D perhaps TRBD1 (5 bases). Trimming shortened V by 0 bases and J by 0 bases, and 12 bases separated the two germline ends. Germline V CDR1 and CDR2: LGHDT, YNNKEL (reference sequence). This CDR3 has 17 residues. The CDR3: CASSQDGAAHSGNTIYF. The CDR3, as DNA: TGTGCCAGCAGCCAAGATGGGGCAGCTCACTCTGGAAACACCATATATTTT.

The rearrangement joins TRBV7-7 to TRBJ2-3; 9 nucleotides line up with TRBD2. The CDR3 totals 15 residues. CDR1 and CDR2 from the germline V gene are SSHAT and FNYEAQ (reference sequence). Trimming cost V 5 bases and J 7 bases; bases outside gene matches: 10. CDR3 nucleotide sequence: TGTGCCAGCAGCACAAGCGGGGGGCCGGGGAATACGCAGTATTTT. It specifies CASSTSGGPGNTQYF.

This clonotype showed up just a few times. The chain uses TRBV5-6 and TRBJ1-1, with 7 bases matching TRBD1. V lost 4 bases and J lost 0; bases outside the gene matches: 6. Germline V gives CDR1 SGHDT, CDR2 YYEEEE. The CDR3 is 15 amino acids. In DNA form, the CDR3 reads TGTGCCAGCAGCCCAGGGACAGCCTTGAACACTGAAGCTTTCTTT. It encodes CASSPGTALNTEAFF.

The V call is TRBV5-6, the J call TRBJ2-5; D uncertain. CDR3 length: 15 residues. V shed 1 base and J shed 1 base, with 11 bases lying between them. CDR1 and CDR2 (germline): SGHDT, YYEEEE. CDR3 DNA sequence: TGTGCCAGCAGCTTGCGTCATCAACTCCAAGAGACCCAGTACTTC. Translation: CASSLRHQLQETQYF.